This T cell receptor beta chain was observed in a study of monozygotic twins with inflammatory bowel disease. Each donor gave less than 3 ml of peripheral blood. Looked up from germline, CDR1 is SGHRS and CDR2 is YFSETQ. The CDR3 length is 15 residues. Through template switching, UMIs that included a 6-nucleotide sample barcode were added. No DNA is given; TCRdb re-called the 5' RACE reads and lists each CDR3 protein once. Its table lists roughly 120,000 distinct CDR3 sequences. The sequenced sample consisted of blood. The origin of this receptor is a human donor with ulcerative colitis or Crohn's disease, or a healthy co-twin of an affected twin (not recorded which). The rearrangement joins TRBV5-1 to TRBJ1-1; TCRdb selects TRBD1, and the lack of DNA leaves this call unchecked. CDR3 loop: CASIAGQGLGTEAFF.